This T cell receptor beta chain was recovered during a study of blood T cell repertoires in COVID-19. Study-level information: Acute and convalescent COVID-19 samples came from the United States, Italy and Spain. Sources were T cells, B-cell-depleted T cells, or PBMCs; the material itself was cDNA or gDNA.

How the authors handled the data: From reference gene primer amplification, estimates of nucleated cell counts were derived. Only in-frame clones appear in the TCRdb table, and some are missing; sequencing was by immunoSEQ multiplex PCR. V and J calls and clone size are given by that table; D and trimming were obtained from the DNA. Altogether about 140,000 clones are present, approximately 85% being singletons, with the ten largest covering 2.5% to 3%. This CDR3 comprises 14 residues. The chain couples TRBV21-1 to TRBJ1-5. TRBV21-1 is deemed a pseudogene. The source is a man aged 45 to 65 with acute or convalescent COVID-19. Sequencing used peripheral blood. For the CDR3, the DNA is TGTGCCAGCAGCAAGCGGCAAACCAATCAGCCCCAGCATTTT. It translates to CASSKRQTNQPQHF.